This T cell receptor (beta chain) was obtained from a study of blood T cell repertoires in COVID-19. The overall study: Samples taken during acute and convalescent COVID-19 were collected in the United States, Italy and Spain. Sources were T cells, B-cell-depleted T cells, or PBMCs; the material itself was cDNA or gDNA.

Germline values: CDR1 LNHDA, CDR2 SQIVND (reference sequence). This CDR3 contains 15 residues. Losses at the gene ends were 8 bases for V and 4 bases for J; bases not matched to a gene: 11. Original processing notes: Estimation of nucleated cell counts was performed using reference gene primer amplification. Data came from immunoSEQ multiplex PCR; TCRdb stores just in-frame clones and leaves some out. V and J calls and clone size are as listed in that table; D and trimming were resolved from the DNA. The sample has some 170,000 clones; around 90% are singletons. The TCR originated in a woman aged 45-60 years with acute or convalescent COVID-19. Material: peripheral blood. The chain carries TRBV19 and TRBJ1-1; 9 bases agree with TRBD1. The CDR3 loop reads CASSTGQGLGTEAFF. CDR3 nucleotide sequence: TGTGCCAGTTCGACGGGACAGGGACTGGGCACTGAAGCTTTCTTT.